The rows below give T cell receptor beta chains drawn from one sample of a study of early T cells in non-severe SARS-CoV-2 infection. TCRdb itself ran the 5' RACE reads through MiXCR, one entry per CDR3 protein. Seen here are roughly 99,000 distinct CDR3 sequences, 11% observed once, and the top ten hold roughly 7.1%. Sample: whole blood. Receptor source: an adult who was a healthcare worker with PCR-confirmed SARS-CoV-2 infection or an uninfected control (not recorded which). Each CDR3 is given with its conserved first and last residue. The D gene is left open where the match is weak. Size values are once, few and many counts, or a class for expanded clones, and some rows have none.

J gene	clone size	D gene	V gene	CDR3 DNA	CDR3 protein
TRBJ2-7	once	.	TRBV7-8	TGTGCCAGCAGCTTAGCCGGGACACCGACATACGAGCAGTACTTC	CASSLAGTPTYEQYF
TRBJ2-5	few	.	TRBV7-7	TGTGCCAGCAGCCAAGGGACATCCCAGTACTTC	CASSQGTSQYF
TRBJ2-1	many	TRBD2	TRBV11-2	TGTGCCAGCAGCTTAGATCCCGGGGAGGGGAGCTCCTACAATGAGCAGTTCTTC	CASSLDPGEGSSYNEQFF
TRBJ2-3	many	TRBD1	TRBV18	TGTGCCAGCTCACCCCGGACAGGGACCACAGATACGCAGTATTTT	CASSPRTGTTDTQYF
TRBJ2-7	few	TRBD2	TRBV12-3/TRBV12-4	TGTGCCAGCAGTTTGACCGGACTAGGACGTTGGTACGAGCAGTACTTC	CASSLTGLGRWYEQYF
TRBJ2-5	.	.	TRBV10-3	TGTGCCATCAGTGAGTATGAAGAGACCCAGTACTTC	CAISEYEETQYF
TRBJ2-1	few	.	TRBV28	TGTGCCAGCAGTTCCCTAGGAGGGCTGATCGGGAAAGGGGATGAGCAGTTCTTC	CASSSLGGLIGKGDEQFF
TRBJ2-7	few	TRBD2	TRBV23-1	TGCGCCAGCAGTCAACCTCGGGGGGGTTCCTACGAGCAGTACTTC	CASSQPRGGSYEQYF
TRBJ1-6	many	.	TRBV27	TGTGCCAGCAGTTTACTGGGGGTGGATTCACCCCTCCACTTT	CASSLLGVDSPLHF
TRBJ2-4	.	.	TRBV12-3/TRBV12-4	TGTGCCAGCAGTTTACGGGGCAGTAAGGTTCAGTACTTC	CASSLRGSKVQYF
TRBJ2-2	.	TRBD2	TRBV7-9	TGTGCCAGCAGCTACGTACTAGCGGGAGGAACCGGGGAGCTGTTTTTT	CASSYVLAGGTGELFF
TRBJ2-1	.	TRBD2	TRBV7-9	TGTGCCAGCAGCCTCCGGACTAGTCGGAACAATGAGCAGTTCTTC	CASSLRTSRNNEQFF
TRBJ1-1	many	.	TRBV7-9	TGTGCCAGCATCCCCAGGGGAACTGAAGCTTTCTTT	CASIPRGTEAFF
TRBJ1-4	many	.	TRBV7-9	TGTGCCAGCAGCTCTGAAAAACTGTTTTTT	CASSSEKLFF
TRBJ1-5	.	.	TRBV28	TGTGCCAGCAGTTTCCCGATAGGGGCCAATCAGCCCCAGCATTTT	CASSFPIGANQPQHF
TRBJ2-3	.	TRBD2	TRBV28	TGTGCCAGCAGCGGTGGGACTAGCGGGAGAAGCACAGATACGCAGTATTTT	CASSGGTSGRSTDTQYF
TRBJ2-7	.	.	TRBV18	TGTGCCAGCTCGGTAGAGGGGCACCACGAGCAGTACTTC	CASSVEGHHEQYF
TRBJ1-1	.	TRBD1	TRBV7-6	TGTGCCAGCAGCTTAGCGACAGGGAGGACTGAAGCTTTCTTT	CASSLATGRTEAFF
TRBJ2-7	many	TRBD2	TRBV19	TGTGCCAGTAGTACCCGAAGCGGGGTCGAGCAGTACTTC	CASSTRSGVEQYF
TRBJ2-3	many	.	TRBV18	TGTGCCAGCTCACGCAGTGCAGATACGCAGTATTTT	CASSRSADTQYF
TRBJ2-7	many	TRBD2	TRBV27	TGTGCCAGCAGTTCCCCGACTAGCGGGAGAACCCACGAGCAGTACTTC	CASSSPTSGRTHEQYF
TRBJ2-5	.	.	TRBV5-1	TGCGCCAGCAGCTTGTTGCTCCCGGGGAGGGAGACCCAGTACTTC	CASSLLLPGRETQYF
TRBJ1-2	many	TRBD1	TRBV20-1	TGCAGTGCTGGACAGGGACGATTAGGAGGCTACACCTTC	CSAGQGRLGGYTF
TRBJ2-3	few	.	TRBV7-6	TGTGCCAGCAGCCCGGCCCGCGGCTACACAGATACGCAGTATTTT	CASSPARGYTDTQYF
TRBJ2-2	many	TRBD2	TRBV4-3	TGCGCCAGCAGCCAAGAACTAGCGGACAACACCGGGGAGCTGTTTTTT	CASSQELADNTGELFF
TRBJ1-5	many	.	TRBV6-1	TGTGCCAGCAGTGAAAGCCGCAGGGCGGCTGATCAGCCCCAGCATTTT	CASSESRRAADQPQHF
TRBJ2-1	.	.	TRBV29-1	TGCAGCGTTGATGGGTTCAGAGGAGAGCAGTTCTTC	CSVDGFRGEQFF
TRBJ2-7	.	.	TRBV6-5	TGTGCCAGCAGTTACGGCTTGGAATACGAGCAGTACTTC	CASSYGLEYEQYF
TRBJ1-6	few	TRBD1	TRBV11-2	TGTGCCAGCAGCCTCGGGACAGGAAATTCACCCCTCCACTTT	CASSLGTGNSPLHF
TRBJ1-1	few	TRBD1	TRBV6-1	TGTGCCAGCAGCGAGGGACAGGCGGTGGCTTTCTTT	CASSEGQAVAFF
TRBJ2-1	few	TRBD1	TRBV4-3	TGCGCCAGCAGCCAAGATCTTCGGACAGGGGACAATGAGCAGTTCTTC	CASSQDLRTGDNEQFF
TRBJ2-5	many	.	TRBV11-2	TGTGCCAGCAGCCCACTAGGGGGTGAGACCCAGTACTTC	CASSPLGGETQYF
TRBJ2-1	many	TRBD2	TRBV7-2	TGTGCCAGCAGCCCTACCGGGACTAGCGGGAGAGATGAGCAGTTCTTC	CASSPTGTSGRDEQFF
TRBJ2-5	many	TRBD2	TRBV5-4	TGTGCCAGCAGCTCTCGGGAGGGCCGAGAGACCCAGTACTTC	CASSSREGRETQYF
TRBJ2-4	few	.	TRBV5-1	TGCGCCAGCAGCTTATTCGGGACGGGGAAAAACATTCAGTACTTC	CASSLFGTGKNIQYF